This T cell receptor beta chain is from a study of blood T cell repertoires in COVID-19. The CDR3 totals 17 residues. J lost 8 bases, V lost 0 bases, and 10 bases had no gene match. Germline assignment: CDR1 SGHDN and CDR2 FVKESK. Original handling: Reference gene primer amplification yielded estimated nucleated cell counts. Some clones are missing from TCRdb's copy, which holds only in-frame ones; the method was immunoSEQ multiplex PCR. From that table come the V and J calls and clone size; the DNA was used to work out D and trimming. The sample carries fewer than 250,000 clones, 80% to 90% recorded once. The study recruited people aged about 18 to 90 years across roughly 25 US areas. It was within 2 weeks before study entry that exposed participants met a COVID-19 case.

The clonotype was recovered from a woman in her twenties or thirties who had been exposed to COVID-19. What was sequenced was PBMCs or T cells enriched from blood (not recorded which). The gene calls are TRBV14 and TRBJ2-1; 10 bases agree with TRBD1. CDR3 sequence reads: CASSQEGGDRGRDEQFF. CDR3 sequence (DNA): TGTGCCAGCAGCCAAGAAGGGGGAGACAGGGGGCGCGATGAGCAGTTCTTC.